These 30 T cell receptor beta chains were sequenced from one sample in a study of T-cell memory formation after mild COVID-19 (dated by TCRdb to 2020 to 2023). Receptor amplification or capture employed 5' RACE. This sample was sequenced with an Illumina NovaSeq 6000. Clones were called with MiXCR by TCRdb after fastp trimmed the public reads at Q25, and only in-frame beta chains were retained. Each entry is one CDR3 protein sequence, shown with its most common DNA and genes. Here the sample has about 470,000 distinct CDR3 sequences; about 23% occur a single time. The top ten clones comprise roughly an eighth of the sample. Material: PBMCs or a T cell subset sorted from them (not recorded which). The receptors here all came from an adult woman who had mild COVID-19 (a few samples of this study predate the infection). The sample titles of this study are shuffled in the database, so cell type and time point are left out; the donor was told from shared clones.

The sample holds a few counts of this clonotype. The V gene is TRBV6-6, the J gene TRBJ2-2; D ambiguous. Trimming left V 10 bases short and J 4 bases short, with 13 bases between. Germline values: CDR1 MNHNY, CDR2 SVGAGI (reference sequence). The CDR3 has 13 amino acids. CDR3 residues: CATGPAATGELFF. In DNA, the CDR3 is TGTGCCACCGGACCCGCGGCCACCGGGGAGCTGTTTTTT.

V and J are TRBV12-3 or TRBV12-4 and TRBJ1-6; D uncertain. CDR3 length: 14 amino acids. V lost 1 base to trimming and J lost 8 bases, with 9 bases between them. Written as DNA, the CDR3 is TGTGCCAGCAGTTTAGGAGATGTGGATTCACCCCTCCACTTT. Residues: CASSLGDVDSPLHF.

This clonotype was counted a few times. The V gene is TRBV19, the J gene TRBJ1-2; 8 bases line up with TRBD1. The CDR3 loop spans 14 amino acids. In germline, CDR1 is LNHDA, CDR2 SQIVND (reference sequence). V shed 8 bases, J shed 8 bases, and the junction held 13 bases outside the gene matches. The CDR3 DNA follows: TGTGCCAGTTCCGACAGGGGACCTTCGGGGGGCTACACCTTC. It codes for CASSDRGPSGGYTF.

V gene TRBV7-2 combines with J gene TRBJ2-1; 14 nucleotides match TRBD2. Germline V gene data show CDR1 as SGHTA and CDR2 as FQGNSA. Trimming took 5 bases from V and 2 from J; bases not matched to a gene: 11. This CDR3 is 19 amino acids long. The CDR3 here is CASSAPSGLAGDPYNEQFF. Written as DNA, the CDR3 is TGTGCCAGCAGCGCCCCATCGGGACTAGCGGGAGACCCCTACAATGAGCAGTTCTTC.

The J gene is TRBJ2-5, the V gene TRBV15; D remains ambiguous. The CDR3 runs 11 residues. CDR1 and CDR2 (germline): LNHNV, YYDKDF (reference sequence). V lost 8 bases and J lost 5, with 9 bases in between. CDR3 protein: CATEGWETQYF. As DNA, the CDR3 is TGTGCCACCGAAGGGTGGGAGACCCAGTACTTC.

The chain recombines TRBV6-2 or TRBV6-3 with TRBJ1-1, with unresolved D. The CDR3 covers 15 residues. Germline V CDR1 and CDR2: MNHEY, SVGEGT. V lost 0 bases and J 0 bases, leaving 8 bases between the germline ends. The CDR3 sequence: CASSYSLGLNTEAFF. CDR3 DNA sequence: TGTGCCAGCAGTTACTCGTTGGGGTTGAACACTGAAGCTTTCTTT.

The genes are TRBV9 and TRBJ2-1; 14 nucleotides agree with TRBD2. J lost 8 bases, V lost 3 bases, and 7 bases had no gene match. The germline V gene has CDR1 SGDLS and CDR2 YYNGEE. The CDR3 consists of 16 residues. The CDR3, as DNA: TGTGCCAGCAGCGCGCACGGGACTAGCGGGAGTGATGAGCAGTTCTTC. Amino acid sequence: CASSAHGTSGSDEQFF. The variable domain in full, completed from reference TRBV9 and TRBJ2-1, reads DSGVTQTPKHLITATGQRVTLRCSPRSGDLSVYWYQQSLDQGLQFLIQYYNGEERAKGNILERFSAQQFPDLHSELNLSSLELGDSALYFCASSAHGTSGSDEQFFGPGTRLTVL.

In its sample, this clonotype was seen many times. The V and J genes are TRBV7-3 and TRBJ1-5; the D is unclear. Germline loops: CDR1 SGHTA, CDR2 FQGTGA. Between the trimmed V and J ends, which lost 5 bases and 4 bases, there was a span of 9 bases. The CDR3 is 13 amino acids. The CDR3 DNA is TGTGCCAGCAGCGCCGCCCCTAATCAGCCCCAGCATTTT. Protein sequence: CASSAAPNQPQHF.

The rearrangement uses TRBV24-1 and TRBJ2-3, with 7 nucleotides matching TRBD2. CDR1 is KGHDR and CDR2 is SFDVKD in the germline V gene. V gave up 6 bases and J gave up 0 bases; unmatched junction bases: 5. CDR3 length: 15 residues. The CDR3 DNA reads TGTGCCACCAGTCCAAGCGGGGACAGCACAGATACGCAGTATTTT. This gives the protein CATSPSGDSTDTQYF.

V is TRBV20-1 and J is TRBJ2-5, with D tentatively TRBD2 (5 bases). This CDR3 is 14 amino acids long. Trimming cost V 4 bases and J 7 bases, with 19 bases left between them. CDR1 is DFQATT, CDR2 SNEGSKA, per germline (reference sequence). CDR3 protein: CSATASRGMRTQYF. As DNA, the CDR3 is TGCAGTGCTACGGCTAGCCGGGGTATGAGGACCCAGTACTTC.

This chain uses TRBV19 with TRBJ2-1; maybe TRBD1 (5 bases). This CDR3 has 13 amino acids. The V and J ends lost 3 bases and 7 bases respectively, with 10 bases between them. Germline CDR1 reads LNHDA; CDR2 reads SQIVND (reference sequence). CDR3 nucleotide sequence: TGTGCCAGTAGTATTTCAGGGTCTAATGAGCAGTTCTTC. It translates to CASSISGSNEQFF.

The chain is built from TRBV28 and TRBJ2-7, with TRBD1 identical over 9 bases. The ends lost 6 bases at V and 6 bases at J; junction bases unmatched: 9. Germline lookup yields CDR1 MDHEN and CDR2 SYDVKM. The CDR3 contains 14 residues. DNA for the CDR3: TGTGCCAGCAGCCGGGGGGACAGGGATGGCGAGCAGTACTTC. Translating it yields CASSRGDRDGEQYF.

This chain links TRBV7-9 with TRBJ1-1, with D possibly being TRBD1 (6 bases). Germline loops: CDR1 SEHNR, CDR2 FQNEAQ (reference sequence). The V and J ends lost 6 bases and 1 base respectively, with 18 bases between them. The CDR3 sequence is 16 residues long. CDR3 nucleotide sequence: TGTGCCAGCAGTCCTTGGGCAGGGGTCACGAACACTGAAGCTTTCTTT. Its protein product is CASSPWAGVTNTEAFF. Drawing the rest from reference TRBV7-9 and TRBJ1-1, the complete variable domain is DTGVSQNPRHKITKRGQNVTFRCDPISEHNRLYWYRQTLGQGPEFLTYFQNEAQLEKSRLLSDRFSAERPKGSFSTLEIQRTEQGDSAMYLCASSPWAGVTNTEAFFGQGTRLTVV.

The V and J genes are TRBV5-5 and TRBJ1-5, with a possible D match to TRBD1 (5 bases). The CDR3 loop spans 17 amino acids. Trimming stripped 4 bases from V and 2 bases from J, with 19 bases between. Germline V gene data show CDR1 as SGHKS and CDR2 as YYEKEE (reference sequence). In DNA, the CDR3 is TGTGCCAGCAGCCTCTGGGGACTCCCGGAAGGCAATCAGCCCCAGCATTTT. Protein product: CASSLWGLPEGNQPQHF. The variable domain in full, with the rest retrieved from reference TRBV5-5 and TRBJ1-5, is DAGVTQSPTHLIKTRGQQVTLRCSPISGHKSVSWYQQVLGQGPQFIFQYYEKEERGRGNFPDRFSARQFPNYSSELNVNALLLGDSALYLCASSLWGLPEGNQPQHFGDGTRLSIL.

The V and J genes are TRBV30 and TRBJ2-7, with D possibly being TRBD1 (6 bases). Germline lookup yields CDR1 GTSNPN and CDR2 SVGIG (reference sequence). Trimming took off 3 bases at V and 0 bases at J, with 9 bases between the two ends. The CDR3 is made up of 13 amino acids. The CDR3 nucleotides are TGTGCCTGGAGAACAGGGAACTCCTACGAGCAGTACTTC. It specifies CAWRTGNSYEQYF.

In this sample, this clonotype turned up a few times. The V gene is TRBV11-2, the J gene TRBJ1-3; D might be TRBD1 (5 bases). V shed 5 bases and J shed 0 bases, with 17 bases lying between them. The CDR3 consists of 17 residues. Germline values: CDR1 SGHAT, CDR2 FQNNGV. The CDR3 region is CASSPRRQGNSGNTIYF. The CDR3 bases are TGTGCCAGCAGCCCGCGGAGGCAGGGTAACTCTGGAAACACCATATATTTT.

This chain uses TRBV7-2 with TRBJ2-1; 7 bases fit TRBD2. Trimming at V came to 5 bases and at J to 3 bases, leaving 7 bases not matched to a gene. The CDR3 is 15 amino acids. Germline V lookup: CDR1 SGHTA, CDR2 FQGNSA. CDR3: CASSGASGYYNEQFF. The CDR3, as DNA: TGTGCCAGCAGCGGCGCTAGCGGTTACTACAATGAGCAGTTCTTC.

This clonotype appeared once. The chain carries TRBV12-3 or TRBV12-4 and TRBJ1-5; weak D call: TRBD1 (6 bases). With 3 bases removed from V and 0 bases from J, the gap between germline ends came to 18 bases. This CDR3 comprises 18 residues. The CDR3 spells CASSFGTPFDNSNQPQHF. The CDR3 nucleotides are TGTGCCAGCAGTTTTGGGACACCCTTCGACAATAGCAATCAGCCCCAGCATTTT.

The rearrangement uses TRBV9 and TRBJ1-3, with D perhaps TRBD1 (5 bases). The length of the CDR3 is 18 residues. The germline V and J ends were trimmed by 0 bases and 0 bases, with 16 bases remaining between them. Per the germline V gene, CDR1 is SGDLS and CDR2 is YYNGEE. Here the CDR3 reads CASSVGSHGAASGNTIYF. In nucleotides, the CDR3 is TGTGCCAGCAGCGTAGGGAGCCATGGGGCGGCCTCTGGAAACACCATATATTTT. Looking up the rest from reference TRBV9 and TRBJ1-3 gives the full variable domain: DSGVTQTPKHLITATGQRVTLRCSPRSGDLSVYWYQQSLDQGLQFLIQYYNGEERAKGNILERFSAQQFPDLHSELNLSSLELGDSALYFCASSVGSHGAASGNTIYFGEGSWLTVV.

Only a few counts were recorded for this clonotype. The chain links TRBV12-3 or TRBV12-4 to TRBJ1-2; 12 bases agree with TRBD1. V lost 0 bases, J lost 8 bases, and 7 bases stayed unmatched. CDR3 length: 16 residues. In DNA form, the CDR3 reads TGTGCCAGCAGTTTAGCCGGGACAGGGGGCGTGCAAGGCTACACCTTC. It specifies CASSLAGTGGVQGYTF.

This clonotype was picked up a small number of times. DNA of the CDR3: TGTGCCAGCAGTTACTCTAGCGGGGAATACAATGAGCAGTTCTTC. It is translated as CASSYSSGEYNEQFF. This sequence joins TRBV6-6 and TRBJ2-1; 8 bases line up with TRBD2. CDR1 is MNHNY, CDR2 SVGAGI, per germline (reference sequence). The length of the CDR3 is 15 residues. The V gene end was trimmed by 0 bases and the J gene end by 4 bases; junction bases not matched to a gene: 2.

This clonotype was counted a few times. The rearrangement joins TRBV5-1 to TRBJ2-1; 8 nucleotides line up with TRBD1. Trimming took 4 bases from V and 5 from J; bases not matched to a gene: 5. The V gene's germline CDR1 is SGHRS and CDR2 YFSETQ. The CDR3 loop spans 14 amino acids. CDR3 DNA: TGCGCCAGCAGCCTCCTGACAGGGGACAATGAGCAGTTCTTC. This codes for CASSLLTGDNEQFF.

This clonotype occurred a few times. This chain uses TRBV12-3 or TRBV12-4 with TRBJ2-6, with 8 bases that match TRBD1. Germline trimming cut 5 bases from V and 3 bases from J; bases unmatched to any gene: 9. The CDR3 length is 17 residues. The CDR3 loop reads CASSDRGAGIGANVLTF. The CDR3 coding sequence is TGTGCCAGCAGTGACAGGGGCGCGGGGATTGGGGCCAACGTCCTGACTTTC.

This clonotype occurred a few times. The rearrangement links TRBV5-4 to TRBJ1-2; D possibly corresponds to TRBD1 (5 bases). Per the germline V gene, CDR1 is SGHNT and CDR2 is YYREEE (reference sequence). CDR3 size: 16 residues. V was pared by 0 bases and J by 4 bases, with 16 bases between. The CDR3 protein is CASSLAKEGWAYGYTF. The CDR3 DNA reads TGTGCCAGCAGCTTGGCCAAGGAGGGGTGGGCCTATGGCTACACCTTC. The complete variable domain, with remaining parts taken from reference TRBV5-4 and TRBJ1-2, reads ETGVTQSPTHLIKTRGQQVTLRCSSQSGHNTVSWYQQALGQGPQFIFQYYREEENGRGNFPPRFSGLQFPNYSSELNVNALELDDSALYLCASSLAKEGWAYGYTFGSGTRLTVV.

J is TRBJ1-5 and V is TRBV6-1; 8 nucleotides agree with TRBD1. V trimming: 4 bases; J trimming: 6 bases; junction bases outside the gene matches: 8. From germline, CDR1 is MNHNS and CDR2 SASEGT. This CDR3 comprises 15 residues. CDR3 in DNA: TGTGCCAGCAGTGTTTCAGGGGGCTGGAGTCAGCCCCAGCATTTT. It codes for CASSVSGGWSQPQHF.

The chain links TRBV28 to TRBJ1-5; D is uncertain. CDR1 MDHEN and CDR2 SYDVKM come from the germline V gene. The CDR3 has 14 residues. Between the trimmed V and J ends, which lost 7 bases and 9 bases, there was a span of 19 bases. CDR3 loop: CASKYSELYRPQHF. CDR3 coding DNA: TGTGCCAGCAAATACAGTGAGCTCTATCGGCCCCAGCATTTT.

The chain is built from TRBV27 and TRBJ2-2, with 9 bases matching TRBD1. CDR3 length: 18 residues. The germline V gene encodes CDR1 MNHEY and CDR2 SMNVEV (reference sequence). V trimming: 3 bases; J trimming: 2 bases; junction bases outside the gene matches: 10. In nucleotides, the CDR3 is TGTGCCAGCAGTTTGCTTAGGACAGGGGTTTCTAACACCGGGGAGCTGTTTTTT. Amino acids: CASSLLRTGVSNTGELFF.

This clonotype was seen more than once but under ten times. CDR3 nucleotides: TGTGCCAGCAGCTGGCCCCCCTATGGCTACACCTTC. Protein sequence: CASSWPPYGYTF. The genes are TRBV11-2 and TRBJ1-2; D is undetermined. Germline values: CDR1 SGHAT, CDR2 FQNNGV. V lost 4 bases and J 4 bases, leaving 7 bases between the germline ends. The CDR3 spans 12 residues. The whole variable domain, remainder taken from reference TRBV11-2 and TRBJ1-2, is EAGVAQSPRYKIIEKRQSVAFWCNPISGHATLYWYQQILGQGPKLLIQFQNNGVVDDSQLPKDRFSAERLKGVDSTLKIQPAKLEDSAVYLCASSWPPYGYTFGSGTRLTVV.

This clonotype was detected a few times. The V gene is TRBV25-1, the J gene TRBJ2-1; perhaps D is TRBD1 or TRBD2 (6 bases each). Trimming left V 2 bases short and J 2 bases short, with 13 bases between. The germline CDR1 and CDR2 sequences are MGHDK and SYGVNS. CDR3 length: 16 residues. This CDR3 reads CASSELRGDTYNEQFF. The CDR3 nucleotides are TGTGCCAGCAGTGAACTTAGGGGGGACACCTACAATGAGCAGTTCTTC.

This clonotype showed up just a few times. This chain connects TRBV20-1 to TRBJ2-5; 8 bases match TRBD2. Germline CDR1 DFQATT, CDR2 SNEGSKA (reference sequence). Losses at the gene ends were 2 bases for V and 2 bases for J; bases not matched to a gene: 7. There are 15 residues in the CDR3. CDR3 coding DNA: TGCAGTGCTAGACGGAGCGGGAGAAAGCAAGAGACCCAGTACTTC. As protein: CSARRSGRKQETQYF.